Reported below is one T cell receptor (beta chain). What this receptor recognizes is not known. The sample holds no much larger clone one base away, and base qualities are not on file. High-throughput TCR beta sequencing profiled peripheral blood CD8+ and CD4+ T cells from healthy donors, Susac syndrome patients and multiple sclerosis patients. Susac syndrome patients met recently defined diagnostic criteria for definite or probable disease. Bulk CD8+ and CD4+ T cells were purified by magnetic negative isolation, whereas CD8+ TEMRA cells were enriched by FACS. Blood was drawn into EDTA tubes, processed within 24 hours, and PBMCs were isolated by density gradient centrifugation. PBMCs intended for TCR sequencing were cryopreserved in liquid nitrogen and were subsequently thawed in a 37 degrees C water bath. The sorted or isolated CD4+, CD8+ and CD8+ TEMRA cells reached a purity of at least 90%. RNA was extracted with the RNeasy kit and 0.5 to 1 ug was reverse transcribed using random hexamers. The immunoSEQ multiplex PCR assay, which covers 54 Vbeta and 13 Jbeta segments, was used to amplify TCR beta CDR3 regions. To correct PCR amplification bias, a synthetic template baseline was used for both primer optimization and computational correction. Turning to the authors' computational methods: Reads were assigned to V, D and J genes according to IMGT and analyzed in immunoSEQ Analyzer, with only productive sequences retained. Clonality was computed as one minus Shannon entropy normalized by log2 of the number of productive unique sequences. For each patient and control, public and private clones were evaluated within the 100 most prevalent clones. Clones were defined as Susac-specific when absent from the healthy and MS cohorts, from 1,000 to 1,100 published viral clones and from other ImmuneACCESS disease sequences. TCRdb cleaned the public reads at Q25 with fastp, built clones with MiXCR and kept in-frame beta chains. Every CDR3 protein is listed once, alongside the most common genes and DNA of its rows. None of the V and J calls come from the authors' own analysis; TCRdb made them. The sample table shows some 110,000 distinct CDR3 sequences, and around 94% are seen once. Together, the top ten hold 0.28% of the sample.

The sample belongs to a study of CD8 T cells in Susac syndrome (dated by TCRdb to about 2019). Background on the whole study: Of the Susac syndrome patients who were sequenced, six had clinically active disease and eight were in clinical remission. At blood withdrawal, Susac syndrome patients were either therapy-naive, taking corticosteroids (in some cases with IVIg as well), or taking IVIg alone. Whether CD8+ T cell activation and differentiation in Susac syndrome was antigen driven was tested using repertoire sequencing. Clonality of the CD8+ T cell repertoire was compared between eleven to twelve healthy donors, 14 Susac syndrome patients and approximately 16 multiple sclerosis patients. The paper as a whole reports these results and caveats: CD8+ repertoires in Susac syndrome showed clonal expansion, which was highest in CD8+ TEMRA cells and was greater in clinically active patients than in remitting patients. The TCR sequencing and HLA analysis was acknowledged to have included a relatively small number of individuals. Around 16 and five Susac-specific public clones were found in the total CD8+ and CD8+ TEMRA repertoires, respectively.

A distance of 13 bases separates the germline ends of V and J, which lose 4 bases and 0 bases respectively. The cysteine opens and the phenylalanine closes a CDR3 of 16 amino acids. Only the CDR3 DNA is retained, 48 bases long and in frame from the first base. CDR1 and CDR2, per the germline V gene (reference sequence), are LGHDT and YNNKEL. Sequencing used CD8+ T cells from PBMCs. This receptor was identified in a human donor with Susac syndrome. This chain is built from TRBV3-1 and TRBJ2-1; no D segment can be confidently identified. The CDR3 region has the sequence CASSPNLGSSYNEQFF. The DNA sequence follows: TGTGCCAGCAGCCCGAACCTGGGAAGCTCCTACAATGAGCAGTTCTTC.